This entry features one T cell receptor (beta chain) sequence. Its recognized antigen is unknown. Per-nucleotide qualities are absent, and no much larger clonotype sits a single base away. These data originate in a study of beta chain features in type 1 diabetes (dated by TCRdb to the late 2010s). For context, the study as a whole: No differences in mean age, gender distribution, total cell number or subset yield were found between patients and healthy donors. In the study, recently diagnosed type 1 diabetes patients and matched healthy donors were compared on the TCRB repertoires of their sorted circulating CD4+ T cell subsets. Across all samples, around 99 million sorted cells were examined, and cell number per subset correlated strongly with RNA yield. Naive and central memory subsets were obtained from all 30 or so donors, but regulatory and stem cell-like memory subsets were isolated from only 8 patients and 8 healthy donors.

For CDR1 and CDR2, the germline V gene lists SGHTA and FQGNSA. V is pared back by 5 bases and J by 9 bases, with 17 bases lying between the germline termini. From the cysteine up to the phenylalanine, the CDR3 has a length of 13 residues. The DNA shown is the 39-base CDR3, in frame from base 1. All of the isolated RNA was reverse transcribed with the High Capacity cDNA Reverse Transcription Kit, so expressed TCRB transcripts were sequenced. Naive, central memory and regulatory T cell samples underwent deep immunoSEQ sequencing, averaging around 4 million total reads per sample. After sorted cells were lysed in RLT buffer, RNA was extracted with DNase-treated RNeasy Micro or Mini kits, with the choice depending on cell number. Each cell subset was processed separately to prevent cross-contamination, with patient and healthy donor samples processed together. The immunoSEQ multiplex PCR was used to amplify TCRB sequences from cDNA, generating 87-bp fragments that spanned the CDR3 region. Amplicons were sequenced on the Illumina HiSeq platform. Regarding the original processing steps: PCR bias was corrected computationally using synthetic template baselines, and reads within Hamming distance 2 were collapsed, with unmergeable singletons discarded. Reads were aligned against IMGT to assign V, D and J genes, CDR3 length and insertions or deletions at six rearrangement sites. Within each subset, clonotype counts were normalized to sorted cell number, after which true diversity and Gini coefficients were computed with the tcR R package. The overlap coefficient, calculated on TCRB nucleotide sequences, was used to measure repertoire sharing. In its TCRdb copy, this immuneACCESS table keeps in-frame sequences only and misses some clones. Where compared with another copy, unresolved V genes explain less than half of these, and the others have no known cause. V and J calls and clone size are those listed in that table; D and trimming were worked out from the DNA. Across this sample there are 130,000 or so clones, with roughly 15% seen only once. In total, the top ten clones hold 2% to 2.5% of the sample.

From each donor, a single peripheral blood sample of 95 to 150 mL on average was drawn into heparinised tubes. Using a panel that included CD45RO, CCR7, CD25, CD127, CD95 and CD27, naive, central memory, regulatory and stem cell-like memory CD4+ T cells were sorted on a BD FACSAria II. Purity was above 95% for every sorted population. PBMCs were separated immediately by Lymphoprep density gradient centrifugation and were stained directly, without being cultured. So that batch effects would be minimized, each experiment stained and sorted samples in pairs, pairing one healthy donor with one patient. Overall results and qualifications from the work: Naive, central memory and regulatory TCRB repertoires appeared to be more alike among patients than among healthy donors. PCR may preferentially amplify shorter templates, but because patient and control samples were amplified and corrected together, any resulting skew would affect both groups equally. In all four CD4+ subsets, TCRB CDR3 length was moderately but significantly shorter in type 1 diabetes patients. Because the HLA sub-analyses included only small numbers of individuals, any influence of HLA type on TCRB rearrangement was left unresolved. Because cDNA was sequenced instead of genomic DNA, activated cells with high expression could be over-represented, although the groups did not differ in activation or CD3 levels. At VDJ recombination sites, patients with type 1 diabetes made fewer insertions and deleted more nucleotides, a pattern implying thymic rearrangement abnormalities.

The chain uses TRBV7-2 and TRBJ2-7; the D segment is perhaps TRBD1 or TRBD2, each sharing 5 matched bases. This TCR came from a man younger than 40 with type 1 diabetes. Specimen: central memory CD4+ T cells from blood. The bases read TGTGCCAGCAGCCGGGACCCTCTCCTGGGGCAGTACTTC. The translation is CASSRDPLLGQYF.